This is a list of T cell receptor beta chains from one sample in a study of blood T cell repertoires in COVID-19. TCRdb keeps only in-frame clones here, not all; method: immunoSEQ multiplex PCR. The sample comprises some 120,000 clones, around 89% of which are singletons, and about a fifth rests with the top ten. Sequenced material: peripheral blood. All receptors come from a human donor with acute or convalescent COVID-19. The donor label of this sample is uncertain. Each CDR3 is given with its conserved first and last residue. D genes are given only for firm matches. Clone size is stated in some rows and not others, as once, few, many or a class when expanded.

d_call: TRBD2; j_call: TRBJ2-7; v_call: TRBV3-1/TRBV3-2; clone_size: .; cdr3_aa: CASSRLAGGPNEQYF; cdr3_nt: TGTGCCAGCAGCCGACTAGCGGGAGGGCCTAACGAGCAGTACTTC
d_call: TRBD1; j_call: TRBJ2-5; v_call: TRBV7-9; clone_size: .; cdr3_aa: CASSSGDRDLETQYF; cdr3_nt: TGTGCCAGCAGTTCCGGGGACAGGGATTTGGAGACCCAGTACTTC
d_call: .; j_call: TRBJ1-2; v_call: TRBV7-9; clone_size: .; cdr3_aa: CASRDLAGAVYYGYTF; cdr3_nt: TGTGCCAGCAGGGACCTAGCAGGGGCCGTATACTATGGCTACACCTTC
d_call: .; j_call: TRBJ1-5; v_call: TRBV30; clone_size: .; cdr3_aa: CAWSVPGGGWNQPQHF; cdr3_nt: TGTGCCTGGAGTGTACCAGGTGGGGGGTGGAATCAGCCCCAGCATTTT
d_call: .; j_call: TRBJ2-7; v_call: TRBV7-2; clone_size: .; cdr3_aa: CASSLTVQAGQYF; cdr3_nt: TGTGCCAGCAGCTTGACAGTCCAAGCAGGGCAGTACTTC
d_call: .; j_call: TRBJ2-3; v_call: TRBV2; clone_size: .; cdr3_aa: CASSTGQIFSTDTQYF; cdr3_nt: TGTGCCAGCAGCACCGGACAGATCTTTAGCACAGATACGCAGTATTTT
d_call: .; j_call: TRBJ2-7; v_call: TRBV20-1; clone_size: .; cdr3_aa: CSTTPGEEQYF; cdr3_nt: TGCAGTACAACCCCGGGTGAAGAGCAGTACTTC
d_call: TRBD2; j_call: TRBJ2-7; v_call: TRBV5-1; clone_size: .; cdr3_aa: CASSEGLEFFGEQYF; cdr3_nt: TGCGCCAGCAGCGAGGGACTAGAGTTTTTTGGCGAGCAGTACTTC
d_call: TRBD2; j_call: TRBJ2-7; v_call: TRBV5-8; clone_size: .; cdr3_aa: CASSPGLAEVYEQYF; cdr3_nt: TGTGCCAGCAGCCCCGGACTAGCGGAGGTCTACGAGCAGTACTTC
d_call: .; j_call: TRBJ1-5; v_call: TRBV10-3; clone_size: .; cdr3_aa: CAISESSHSTNQPQHF; cdr3_nt: TGTGCCATCAGTGAGTCGTCACACTCGACAAATCAGCCCCAGCATTTT
d_call: TRBD1; j_call: TRBJ2-6; v_call: TRBV2; clone_size: .; cdr3_aa: CASTRGRGTGANVLTF; cdr3_nt: TGTGCCAGCACGAGGGGGCGCGGAACTGGGGCCAACGTCCTGACTTTC
d_call: TRBD1; j_call: TRBJ1-6; v_call: TRBV7-9; clone_size: .; cdr3_aa: CASSFLGQGSYNSPLHF; cdr3_nt: TGTGCCAGCAGCTTCTTGGGACAGGGCTCCTATAATTCACCCCTCCACTTT
d_call: TRBD2; j_call: TRBJ2-1; v_call: TRBV4-2; clone_size: .; cdr3_aa: CASSNGLAGLQNEQFF; cdr3_nt: TGTGCCAGCAGCAACGGCCTAGCGGGCCTTCAGAATGAGCAGTTCTTC
d_call: .; j_call: TRBJ1-5; v_call: TRBV28; clone_size: .; cdr3_aa: CASSLLGLETGKHF; cdr3_nt: TGTGCCAGCAGTTTATTAGGGCTTGAGACGGGGAAGCATTTT
d_call: .; j_call: TRBJ2-1; v_call: TRBV18; clone_size: .; cdr3_aa: CASSPRGQTTVYNEQFF; cdr3_nt: TGTGCCAGCTCACCACGAGGTCAAACGACAGTTTACAATGAGCAGTTCTTC
d_call: .; j_call: TRBJ1-1; v_call: TRBV19; clone_size: .; cdr3_aa: CASSKGRLDMHTEAFF; cdr3_nt: TGTGCCAGTAGTAAGGGGCGTTTAGATATGCACACTGAAGCTTTCTTT
d_call: .; j_call: TRBJ2-5; v_call: TRBV5-4; clone_size: .; cdr3_aa: CASSLAGGGETQYF; cdr3_nt: TGTGCCAGCAGCTTGGCCGGGGGTGGGGAGACCCAGTACTTC
d_call: .; j_call: TRBJ1-5; v_call: TRBV6-5; clone_size: .; cdr3_aa: CASSYGRGSAQPQHF; cdr3_nt: TGTGCCAGCAGTTACGGGAGGGGTTCAGCTCAGCCCCAGCATTTT
d_call: .; j_call: TRBJ2-7; v_call: TRBV6-5; clone_size: .; cdr3_aa: CASSYSGGTYEQYF; cdr3_nt: TGTGCCAGCAGTTACTCGGGCGGGACCTACGAGCAGTACTTC
d_call: TRBD1; j_call: TRBJ1-1; v_call: TRBV6-5; clone_size: .; cdr3_aa: CASRRSRDSEAFF; cdr3_nt: TGTGCCAGCAGGCGAAGCCGGGACAGTGAAGCTTTCTTT
d_call: .; j_call: TRBJ1-3; v_call: TRBV7-3; clone_size: .; cdr3_aa: CASSLTGTGSGNTIYF; cdr3_nt: TGTGCCAGCAGCTTAACTGGGACTGGCTCTGGAAACACCATATATTTT
d_call: TRBD2; j_call: TRBJ2-7; v_call: TRBV28; clone_size: .; cdr3_aa: CASTMGGFAYEQYF; cdr3_nt: TGTGCCAGCACCATGGGAGGGTTCGCCTACGAGCAGTACTTC
d_call: .; j_call: TRBJ1-5; v_call: TRBV2; clone_size: .; cdr3_aa: CASSEQGLGEPQHF; cdr3_nt: TGTGCCAGCAGTGAACAGGGATTAGGCGAGCCCCAGCATTTT
d_call: TRBD1; j_call: TRBJ2-7; v_call: TRBV5-1; clone_size: few; cdr3_aa: CASSPSGQGYEQYF; cdr3_nt: TGCGCCAGCAGCCCTTCGGGACAGGGTTACGAGCAGTACTTC
d_call: .; j_call: TRBJ1-4; v_call: TRBV10-3; clone_size: .; cdr3_aa: CAISDSAAGGNEKLFF; cdr3_nt: TGTGCCATCAGTGATTCCGCTGCGGGGGGGAATGAAAAACTGTTTTTT
d_call: TRBD1; j_call: TRBJ2-1; v_call: TRBV15; clone_size: .; cdr3_aa: CATSRGTGGFYNEQFF; cdr3_nt: TGTGCCACCAGCAGAGGGACAGGGGGCTTCTACAATGAGCAGTTCTTC
d_call: .; j_call: TRBJ1-2; v_call: TRBV19; clone_size: .; cdr3_aa: CASSIGGGVTPYGYTF; cdr3_nt: TGTGCCAGTAGTATAGGAGGGGGAGTGACCCCCTATGGCTACACCTTC
d_call: .; j_call: TRBJ2-7; v_call: TRBV6-5; clone_size: few; cdr3_aa: CASSQGVPYEQYF; cdr3_nt: TGTGCCAGCAGTCAGGGTGTGCCCTACGAGCAGTACTTC
d_call: .; j_call: TRBJ2-7; v_call: TRBV7-2; clone_size: .; cdr3_aa: CASSLERGPHEQYF; cdr3_nt: TGTGCCAGCAGCTTAGAAAGGGGCCCCCACGAGCAGTACTTC
d_call: TRBD1; j_call: TRBJ2-7; v_call: TRBV7-2; clone_size: .; cdr3_aa: CASRRGQGSYEQYF; cdr3_nt: TGTGCCAGCAGACGAGGACAGGGTTCGTACGAGCAGTACTTC
d_call: .; j_call: TRBJ1-2; v_call: TRBV28; clone_size: .; cdr3_aa: CASSLATVNGYTF; cdr3_nt: TGTGCCAGCAGTTTAGCTACAGTTAATGGCTACACCTTC
d_call: .; j_call: TRBJ2-3; v_call: TRBV3-1/TRBV3-2; clone_size: .; cdr3_aa: CASSPTGGRTDTQYF; cdr3_nt: TGTGCCAGCAGCCCCACCGGGGGGCGCACAGATACGCAGTATTTT
d_call: .; j_call: TRBJ1-5; v_call: TRBV3-1/TRBV3-2; clone_size: .; cdr3_aa: CASSQGAGGQPQHF; cdr3_nt: TGTGCCAGCAGCCAGGGGGCCGGCGGGCAGCCCCAGCATTTT
d_call: .; j_call: TRBJ1-1; v_call: TRBV19; clone_size: .; cdr3_aa: CASLIGGGRRTEAFF; cdr3_nt: TGTGCCAGCCTCATCGGCGGGGGGCGTAGAACTGAAGCTTTCTTT
d_call: TRBD1; j_call: TRBJ1-5; v_call: TRBV19; clone_size: .; cdr3_aa: CASSAGTDGNQPQHF; cdr3_nt: TGTGCCAGTAGCGCCGGGACAGATGGCAATCAGCCCCAGCATTTT
d_call: .; j_call: TRBJ1-6; v_call: TRBV19; clone_size: once; cdr3_aa: CASSIIGANSPLHF; cdr3_nt: TGTGCCAGTAGTATAATAGGGGCAAATTCACCCCTCCACTTT
d_call: TRBD1; j_call: TRBJ1-5; v_call: TRBV2; clone_size: .; cdr3_aa: CASSGGQANQPQHF; cdr3_nt: TGTGCCAGCAGTGGGGGACAGGCCAATCAGCCCCAGCATTTT
d_call: TRBD1; j_call: TRBJ1-1; v_call: TRBV13; clone_size: .; cdr3_aa: CASTVDRVDTEAFF; cdr3_nt: TGTGCCAGCACCGTAGACAGGGTGGACACTGAAGCTTTCTTT
d_call: .; j_call: TRBJ1-5; v_call: TRBV19; clone_size: .; cdr3_aa: CASDTGSYSNQPQHF; cdr3_nt: TGTGCCAGCGATACAGGGTCCTATAGCAATCAGCCCCAGCATTTT
d_call: .; j_call: TRBJ1-1; v_call: TRBV19; clone_size: once; cdr3_aa: CATFPQGGFMNTEAFF; cdr3_nt: TGTGCCACCTTTCCACAGGGAGGGTTCATGAACACTGAAGCTTTCTTT
d_call: .; j_call: TRBJ2-7; v_call: TRBV6-2/TRBV6-3; clone_size: once; cdr3_aa: CASSYLLGRQPEDEQYF; cdr3_nt: TGTGCCAGCAGTTACTTATTAGGTCGTCAGCCGGAGGACGAGCAGTACTTC
d_call: .; j_call: TRBJ1-5; v_call: TRBV16; clone_size: .; cdr3_aa: CASSQGGGSNQPQHF; cdr3_nt: TGTGCCAGCAGCCAGGGGGGAGGATCAAATCAGCCCCAGCATTTT
d_call: .; j_call: TRBJ1-3; v_call: TRBV30; clone_size: .; cdr3_aa: CAWGTNGNTIYF; cdr3_nt: TGTGCCTGGGGGACAAACGGAAACACCATATATTTT
d_call: .; j_call: TRBJ1-3; v_call: TRBV7-9; clone_size: .; cdr3_aa: CASRLQQGSGNTIYF; cdr3_nt: TGTGCCAGCAGACTTCAACAGGGTTCTGGAAACACCATATATTTT
d_call: TRBD1; j_call: TRBJ1-1; v_call: TRBV12-5; clone_size: .; cdr3_aa: CASGQNRGKAFF; cdr3_nt: TGTGCTAGTGGGCAAAACAGGGGGAAAGCTTTCTTT
d_call: TRBD1; j_call: TRBJ2-7; v_call: TRBV5-4; clone_size: once; cdr3_aa: CASSPRDRGLEQYF; cdr3_nt: TGTGCCAGCAGCCCCCGGGACAGGGGGCTTGAGCAGTACTTC
d_call: TRBD2; j_call: TRBJ2-1; v_call: TRBV28; clone_size: .; cdr3_aa: CASSSLAGAYNEQFF; cdr3_nt: TGTGCCAGCAGTTCCCTAGCGGGGGCCTACAATGAGCAGTTCTTC
d_call: TRBD1; j_call: TRBJ2-1; v_call: TRBV7-9; clone_size: .; cdr3_aa: CASSSDRVGHNEQFF; cdr3_nt: TGTGCCAGCAGCTCCGACAGGGTGGGACACAATGAGCAGTTCTTC